This T cell receptor (beta chain) was retrieved from a study of regulatory T cells in long-lasting Graves disease. Specified time point: newly diagnosed GD, antithyroid drugs for less than 3 months. Preparation of the TCR library used RNA extracted from PBMCs. Patients hailed from an endocrinology department in Xi'an, China. This clonotype was seen once. One base away lies a much larger clone, so this may be a sequencing read error. Both iRepertoire HTBI primers and Arm-PCR of CDR3 regions were used to build the TCR beta libraries. TCRdb processed the multiplex PCR reads anew with MiXCR; each CDR3 protein has one entry. Here the sample spans fewer than 550,000 distinct CDR3 sequences, about 15% being singletons. This CDR3 is built from 14 residues. Germline CDR1 is SGHDT and CDR2 is YYEEEE. These data also formed part of another study, on T cells in Graves' hyperthyroidism and ophthalmopathy. That investigation notes: Exclusions: uncontrolled infection, other autoimmune disease, pregnancy, lactation. When the TCR CDR3 underwent first-round RT-PCR, the HTBI primer set was used. A model of 13 V-J pairs discriminated ophthalmopathy from stable hyperthyroidism.

The gene calls are TRBV5-6 and TRBJ2-3; D gene ambiguous. The DNA end is a closer match to TRBJ2-1, so the J assignment may be wrong. Sample: peripheral blood mononuclear cells (PBMCs), taken at new diagnosis, from a patient treated with antithyroid drugs. The source is a young woman with Graves disease. The CDR3 spells CASSLGSPGVEQFF. Here the CDR3 DNA reads TGTGCCAGCAGCTTGGGGTCGCCCGGAGTCGAGCAGTTCTTC.